Given below is one T cell receptor beta chain in context. Its specificity is unknown. This sample was included in a study of CD4+ T cells in melanoma. Points from the study as a whole: Reportedly, melanoma neoantigen-specific CD4+ T cells showed varied differentiation states. A reported correlation linked neoantigen-specific CD4+ T cells to CD8+, macrophage and B cell function.

The CDR3 contains 15 residues. Trimming at V came to 5 bases and at J to 11 bases, leaving 7 bases not matched to a gene. Germline CDR1 is MNHNS and CDR2 is SASEGT. Profiling relied on immunoSEQ multiplex PCR, and the TCRdb table lists in-frame clones only, not all of them. The sample contains some 15,000 clones, 80% to 85% of which appear only once. The sequence came from a human donor with melanoma. Sequenced: cells from a culture (not recorded whether cultured in vitro). J is TRBJ1-6 and V is TRBV6-1, with 12 positions matching TRBD1. The CDR3 region is CASSRGGTGGPPLHF. The CDR3 coding sequence is TGTGCCAGCAGTCGGGGGGGGACAGGGGGCCCACCCCTCCACTTT.